The sequence of this T cell receptor beta chain was determined in a study of cytomegalovirus exposure and HLA in healthy donors. General observations from the study: Many donors shared some public TCRs, even though most TCR sequences were rare. In a later analysis, first-cohort TCR clusters were found to tend to co-occur in the 100 to 150 validation repertoires.

The CDR3 spans 14 residues. CDR1 is SGDLS, CDR2 YYNGEE, per germline. V was clipped by 0 bases and J by 5 bases, with 8 bases between them. Sequenced by immunoSEQ multiplex PCR; TCRdb stores in-frame clones only, minus some. The sample contains about 330,000 clones, roughly 87% of which appear only once. Regarding this clone: The antigen remains undetermined.

Material for sequencing was PBMCs. The clonotype was recovered from a woman aged 25-40 years in good health and CMV-seropositive. The chain recombines TRBV9 with TRBJ2-2; D is ambiguous. In DNA, the CDR3 is TGTGCCAGCAGCGTAGACAGTTTGACCGGGGAGCTGTTTTTT. It translates to CASSVDSLTGELFF.